Sequencing of this T cell receptor (beta chain) was carried out in a study of glioma-infiltrating T cells after dendritic cell vaccination. The PCR used 60 V beta and 13 J beta primers. Clones were read by immunoSEQ multiplex PCR, and TCRdb kept only the in-frame ones, dropping some. The sample consists of about 64,000 clones, around 86% of them appearing once. No glioblastoma patient carried an isocitrate dehydrogenase mutation. Germline V gene data show CDR1 as SGHAT and CDR2 as FQNNGV. CDR3 length: 13 residues. V was shortened by 3 bases and J by 6 bases, with 12 bases between the two germline ends.

The sample in question was blood, obtained before dendritic cell vaccination. The receptor's source is a human donor with glioblastoma. The rearrangement uses TRBV11-2 and TRBJ2-7, with D unresolved. CDR3 bases: TGTGCCAGCAGCTTCAGACCCGGCGGCGAGCAGTACTTC. This translates into CASSFRPGGEQYF.